This T cell receptor beta chain derives from a study of blood T cell repertoires in COVID-19. Background on the study: The United States, Italy and Spain were the sources of the acute and convalescent COVID-19 samples. The analysed material was cDNA or gDNA that came from T cells, B-cell-depleted T cells, or PBMCs.

Original methodology: For nucleated cells, counts were estimated from reference gene primer amplification. Sequencing was performed with immunoSEQ multiplex PCR; in TCRdb, only in-frame clones are kept and a portion is missing. V, J and clone size reflect that table, while D and trimming were determined from the DNA. Here the sample spans 200,000 or so clones, roughly nine tenths being singletons. Germline values: CDR1 LNHDA, CDR2 SQIVND (reference sequence). The V and J ends lost 5 bases and 6 bases respectively, with 19 bases between them. CDR3 length: 16 residues. Material: peripheral blood. The rearrangement links TRBV19 to TRBJ2-2; possibly TRBD1 for D (7 bases). The origin of this receptor is a woman in her seventies with acute or convalescent COVID-19. CDR3 region: CASSSRQGGKAGELFF. The CDR3 nucleotides read TGTGCCAGTAGTTCCCGACAGGGCGGGAAAGCCGGGGAGCTGTTTTTT.